These T cell receptor beta chains were read from a single sample in a study of cytomegalovirus exposure and HLA in healthy donors. Only in-frame clones appear in the TCRdb table, and some are missing; sequencing was by immunoSEQ multiplex PCR. The sample has fewer than 250,000 clones, roughly 80% seen once. The sample taken for sequencing was PBMCs. These receptor sequences come from a woman under 30 in good health and CMV-seronegative. Both conserved end residues are part of each CDR3.

V gene	J gene	CDR3 protein
TRBV30	TRBJ1-2	CAWSLQGNYGYTF
TRBV11-2	TRBJ2-1	CASSSSKSPAGGPYNEQFF
TRBV7-2	TRBJ2-7	CASSSGQGASYEQYF
TRBV5-1	TRBJ2-3	CASSPESGGPDTQYF
TRBV25-1	TRBJ1-1	CASSEIAATGSLNTEAFF
TRBV14	TRBJ2-4	CASSLDPRNIQYF
TRBV7-7	TRBJ1-5	CASSTDPGQPQHF
TRBV7-9	TRBJ1-1	CASSFLGTDEAFF
TRBV6-1	TRBJ2-2	CASSGGGGTNTGELFF
TRBV7-8	TRBJ1-3	CASSLSGSSGNTIYF
TRBV7-8	TRBJ2-5	CASSLAQSQETQYF
TRBV19	TRBJ2-5	CASSTYGETQYF
TRBV6-5	TRBJ1-3	CASSYYTGDAGNTIYF
TRBV7-8	TRBJ2-7	CASSLSLGTGGGEQYF
TRBV30	TRBJ2-1	CAWSVRWSLQGQFF
TRBV6-5	TRBJ2-2	CASLQGGTGELFF
TRBV6-1	TRBJ1-2	CASSENRVQRYTF
TRBV7-2	TRBJ1-1	CASSLTGGGSEAFF
TRBV9	TRBJ2-1	CASSVVQGEQFF
TRBV4-1	TRBJ1-2	CASSQVPTFALNYGYTF
TRBV2	TRBJ1-6	CASRIEPGQSNSPLHF
TRBV9	TRBJ1-6	CASSGQGPNSPLHF
TRBV19	TRBJ1-6	CASSITRGRNSPLHF
TRBV6-1	TRBJ2-5	CASSELAGDQETQYF
TRBV19	TRBJ1-2	CASSIGTFYGYTF